This TCR beta chain was identified in a study of blood T cell repertoires in COVID-19. Assay: immunoSEQ multiplex PCR; the TCRdb copy retains only in-frame clones and omits some. The sample holds 400,000 or so clones; approximately 90% are singletons and the top ten take 1% to 1.3%. Germline loops: CDR1 MDHEN, CDR2 SYDVKM. This CDR3 is built from 12 residues. Between the trimmed V and J ends, which lost 6 bases and 3 bases, there was a span of 8 bases. V is TRBV28 and J is TRBJ1-2; D is undetermined. The material sequenced was PBMCs or T cells enriched from blood (not recorded which). This TCR was recovered from a man aged 30 to 39 who had recovered from COVID-19. The DNA of the CDR3 is TGTGCCAGCAGGGAGAAGTACTATGGCTACACCTTC. Protein product: CASREKYYGYTF.